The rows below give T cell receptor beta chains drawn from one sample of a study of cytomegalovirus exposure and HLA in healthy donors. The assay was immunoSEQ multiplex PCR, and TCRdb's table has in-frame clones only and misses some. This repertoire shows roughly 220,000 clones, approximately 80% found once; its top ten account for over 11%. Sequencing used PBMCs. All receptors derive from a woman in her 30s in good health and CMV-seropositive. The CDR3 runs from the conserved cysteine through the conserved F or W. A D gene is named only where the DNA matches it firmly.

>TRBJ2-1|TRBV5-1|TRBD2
CASSARTSRPHNEQFF
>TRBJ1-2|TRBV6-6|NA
CASRSNYGYTF
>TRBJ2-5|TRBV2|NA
CASSPPTGLQETQYF
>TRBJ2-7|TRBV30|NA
CAWSALIDEQYF
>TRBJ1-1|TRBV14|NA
CASGQSMNTEAFF
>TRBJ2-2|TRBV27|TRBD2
CASSWGTSGYTGELFF
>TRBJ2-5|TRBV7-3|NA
CASSSSLRTRPKQETQYF
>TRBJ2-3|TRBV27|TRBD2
CASSLGGSTRTQYF
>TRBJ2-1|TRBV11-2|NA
CASSLSSDGNEQFF
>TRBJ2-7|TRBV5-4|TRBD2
CASSPYLAGVVEQYF
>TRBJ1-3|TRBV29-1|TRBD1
CSVFPGQSSGNTIYF
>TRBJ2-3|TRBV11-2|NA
CASSLVRATDTQYF
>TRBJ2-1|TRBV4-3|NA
CASSQDRASNHVNEQFF
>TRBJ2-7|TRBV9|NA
CASSATGNEQYF
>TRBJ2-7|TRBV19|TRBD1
CASRLGQGEQYF
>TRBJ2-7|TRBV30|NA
CAWSVGNSRSEQYF
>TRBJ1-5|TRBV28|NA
CASSIYHQPQHF
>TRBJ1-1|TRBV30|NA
CAWSVWGTYEAFF
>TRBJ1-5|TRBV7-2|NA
CASSLARGGQPQHF
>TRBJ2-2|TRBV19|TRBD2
CASHNPSGSFSGELFF
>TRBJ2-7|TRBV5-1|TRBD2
CASSLASGAGVSYEQYF
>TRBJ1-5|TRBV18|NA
CASSPGGNQPQHF
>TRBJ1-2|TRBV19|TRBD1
CASSTGQFNPYGYTF
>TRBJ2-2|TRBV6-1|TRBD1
CASSEAGGASGELFF
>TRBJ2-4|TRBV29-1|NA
CSVSSVAKNIQYF
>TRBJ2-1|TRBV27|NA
CASSHPVRNEQFF
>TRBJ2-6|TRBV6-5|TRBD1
CASSYSGQLNVLTF
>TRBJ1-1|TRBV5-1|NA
CASSGRQPPNTEAFF
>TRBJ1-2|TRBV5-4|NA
CASSLSGAGNGYTF